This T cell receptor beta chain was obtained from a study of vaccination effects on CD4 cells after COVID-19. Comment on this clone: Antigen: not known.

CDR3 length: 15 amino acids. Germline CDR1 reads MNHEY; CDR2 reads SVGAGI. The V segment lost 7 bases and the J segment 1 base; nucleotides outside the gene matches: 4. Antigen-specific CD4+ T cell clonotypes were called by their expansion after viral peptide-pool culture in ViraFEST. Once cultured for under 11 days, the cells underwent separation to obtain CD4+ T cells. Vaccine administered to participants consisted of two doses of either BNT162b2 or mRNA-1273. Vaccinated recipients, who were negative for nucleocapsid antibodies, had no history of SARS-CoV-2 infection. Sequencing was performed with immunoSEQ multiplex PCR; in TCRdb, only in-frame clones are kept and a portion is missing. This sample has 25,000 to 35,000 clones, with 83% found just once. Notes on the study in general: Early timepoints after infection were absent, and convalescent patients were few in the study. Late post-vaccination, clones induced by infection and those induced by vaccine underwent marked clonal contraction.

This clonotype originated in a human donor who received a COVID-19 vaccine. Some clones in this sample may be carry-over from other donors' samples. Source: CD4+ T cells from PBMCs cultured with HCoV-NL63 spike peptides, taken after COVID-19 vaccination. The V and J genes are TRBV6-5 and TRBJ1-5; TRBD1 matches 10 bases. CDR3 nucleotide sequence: TGTGCCAGCACCCTGGACAGGGGGAGCAATCAGCCCCAGCATTTT. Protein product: CASTLDRGSNQPQHF.